This TCR beta chain stems from a study of blood T cell repertoires in COVID-19. Whole-study context: Researchers got acute and convalescent COVID-19 samples from the United States, Italy and Spain.

Trimming removed 4 bases at V and 6 bases at J, with 13 bases between. Germline CDR1 is SNHLY and CDR2 is FYNNEI. CDR3 length: 14 residues. As handled by the study authors: Reference gene primer amplification yielded estimated nucleated cell counts. Some clones are missing from TCRdb's copy, which holds only in-frame ones; the method was immunoSEQ multiplex PCR. The V and J calls and clone size come from that table; D and trimming were worked out from the DNA. The sample holds roughly 61,000 clones, approximately 90% seen once. The sample comprised peripheral blood. This clonotype originated in a man older than 75 with acute or convalescent COVID-19. This chain connects TRBV2 to TRBJ1-5; the D is unclear. The CDR3 region has the DNA TGTGCCAGCAGTGCTGAGTGGGCTGGTCAGCCCCAGCATTTT. As protein: CASSAEWAGQPQHF.